One and the same sample provided the 22 T cell receptor beta chains below, sequenced in a study of a mutant IDH1 vaccine in newly diagnosed glioma. Time point denoted: week 47, end of study. The content of each vaccine dose was 300 ug of mutant IDH1 20-mer peptide, and topical imiquimod accompanied it. No antigen has been assigned to these receptors. Data came from immunoSEQ multiplex PCR; TCRdb stores just in-frame clones and leaves some out. The profile shows 45,000 to 65,000 clones, roughly 61% of them singletons. The sample was peripheral blood mononuclear cells (PBMCs), taken from a glioma patient whose treatment included an IDH1 peptide vaccine. Every receptor here comes from a middle-aged man with glioma. Some clones in this sample may be carry-over from other donors' samples.

The chain is built from TRBV27 and TRBJ1-5; a weak D match, TRBD1 (6 bases). V lost 2 bases and J 5 bases, leaving 16 bases between the germline ends. Germline CDR1 is MNHEY and CDR2 is SMNVEV (reference sequence). The CDR3 has 16 residues. For the CDR3, the DNA is TGTGCCAGCAGTTTAAGGGGGGCGATTTCGGATCAGCCCCAGCATTTT. It encodes CASSLRGAISDQPQHF.

This chain connects TRBV11-2 to TRBJ1-2; TRBD1 matches 7 bases. This CDR3 spans 15 amino acids. Germline values: CDR1 SGHAT, CDR2 FQNNGV. With 0 bases clipped from V and 2 bases from J, the junction kept 3 bases outside the gene matches. The CDR3 is CASSLERGPNYGYTF. DNA for the CDR3: TGTGCCAGCAGCTTAGAAAGGGGGCCAAACTATGGCTACACCTTC. Together with reference TRBV11-2 and TRBJ1-2, the CDR3 gives the full variable domain: EAGVAQSPRYKIIEKRQSVAFWCNPISGHATLYWYQQILGQGPKLLIQFQNNGVVDDSQLPKDRFSAERLKGVDSTLKIQPAKLEDSAVYLCASSLERGPNYGYTFGSGTRLTVV.

The gene calls are TRBV4-2 and TRBJ2-2, with TRBD2 as a possible D gene (6 bases). Trimming removed 0 bases at V and 9 bases at J, with 14 bases between. The CDR3 length is 15 residues. Germline V CDR1 and CDR2: LGHNA, YNFKEQ. The CDR3 sequence is CASSQDLPGVRELFF. CDR3 nucleotide sequence: TGTGCCAGCAGCCAAGATCTTCCGGGGGTTCGGGAGCTGTTTTTT.

V and J are TRBV7-3 and TRBJ2-2; tentative D call: TRBD1 (6 bases). Trimming shortened V by 5 bases and J by 7 bases, and 14 bases separated the two germline ends. Germline V gives CDR1 SGHTA, CDR2 FQGTGA. This CDR3 comprises 14 residues. The CDR3 here is CASSARGDNGELFF. CDR3 DNA: TGTGCCAGCAGCGCCCGAGGGGACAACGGGGAGCTGTTTTTT.

This chain links TRBV7-8 with TRBJ1-1; D not resolved. In germline, CDR1 is SGHVS, CDR2 FQNEAQ. V lost 3 bases and J 0 bases, leaving 8 bases between the germline ends. This CDR3 comprises 14 residues. DNA for the CDR3: TGTGCCAGCAGCTTCATGGGGATGAACACTGAAGCTTTCTTT. Protein product: CASSFMGMNTEAFF.

The chain has TRBV29-1 and TRBJ1-2, with D possibly matching TRBD1 (5 bases). Germline V gene lookup returns CDR1 SQVTM and CDR2 ANQGSEA. This CDR3 is built from 13 residues. V was clipped by 7 bases and J by 4 bases, with 16 bases between them. CDR3 region: CSGSGGDSYGYTF. CDR3 bases: TGCAGCGGGTCGGGGGGGGATAGCTATGGCTACACCTTC.

The V call is TRBV7-9, the J call TRBJ1-5; possible D gene TRBD1, 5 bases. This CDR3 has 12 amino acids. Deletions cut 5 bases from V and 7 bases from J, with 9 bases between. Germline values: CDR1 SEHNR, CDR2 FQNEAQ (reference sequence). The CDR3 DNA reads TGTGCCAGCAGCCAGGGCGGACAGCCCCAGCATTTT. Protein: CASSQGGQPQHF.

The rearrangement links TRBV7-8 to TRBJ1-3; D may be TRBD1 (6 bases). CDR1 is SGHVS and CDR2 is FQNEAQ in the germline V gene. The CDR3 length is 16 residues. Trimming cost V 5 bases and J 3 bases, with 17 bases left between them. CDR3 loop: CASSPGVVGDGNTIYF. In DNA form, the CDR3 reads TGTGCCAGCAGCCCAGGGGTTGTAGGGGATGGAAACACCATATATTTT.

CDR3 residues: CASSLAPVTYEQYF. DNA of the CDR3: TGTGCCAGCAGCTTAGCGCCAGTAACCTACGAGCAGTACTTC. This rearrangement joins TRBV7-8 to TRBJ2-7; D remains ambiguous. Trimming shortened V by 0 bases and J by 2 bases, and 8 bases separated the two germline ends. The CDR3 runs 14 residues. Germline values: CDR1 SGHVS, CDR2 FQNEAQ.

This chain links TRBV19 with TRBJ2-2; TRBD1 agrees at 10 bases. Germline CDR1 is LNHDA and CDR2 is SQIVND (reference sequence). V lost 8 bases to trimming and J lost 5 bases; unmatched junction nucleotides: 5. The CDR3 consists of 14 residues. CDR3 region: CASRGQGRTGELFF. The DNA for the CDR3 is TGTGCCAGTCGGGGACAGGGGCGGACCGGGGAGCTGTTTTTT.

This clone was seen only a few times. For the CDR3, the DNA is TGTGCCAGCTCATATACGAAGGCGGACTATGGCTACACCTTC. Translation: CASSYTKADYGYTF. This chain connects TRBV18 to TRBJ1-2; D remains unclear. The CDR3 length is 14 residues. V was trimmed by 5 bases and J by 3 bases, leaving 13 bases between them. Per germline, CDR1 KGHSH and CDR2 LQKENI.

The rearrangement joins TRBV5-4 to TRBJ2-7; 11 positions match TRBD2. The CDR3 extends over 17 amino acids. The V and J ends lost 5 bases and 5 bases, in that order; junction bases with no gene match: 15. In germline, CDR1 is SGHNT, CDR2 YYREEE (reference sequence). This CDR3 reads CASRLTIAGGLIDEQYF. CDR3 coding DNA: TGTGCCAGCAGGCTGACTATAGCGGGGGGGCTAATCGACGAGCAGTACTTC. The full variable domain, its missing parts supplied by reference TRBV5-4 and TRBJ2-7, is ETGVTQSPTHLIKTRGQQVTLRCSSQSGHNTVSWYQQALGQGPQFIFQYYREEENGRGNFPPRFSGLQFPNYSSELNVNALELDDSALYLCASRLTIAGGLIDEQYFGPGTRLTVT.

The chain is built from TRBV4-1 and TRBJ2-7; D is unresolved. V lost 0 bases, J lost 12 bases, and 15 bases lay in between. CDR3 length: 13 residues. The germline CDR1 and CDR2 sequences are MGHRA and YSYEKL. The CDR3 nucleotides are TGCGCCAGCAGCCAAGACATAGGCAAGGCCATGTACTTC. Amino acid sequence: CASSQDIGKAMYF.

For the CDR3, the DNA is TGTGCCAGCAGCTTGACTAGCGGGGTTGGAGAGCCCAAAAACATTCAGTACTTC. This encodes CASSLTSGVGEPKNIQYF. The V gene is TRBV5-4, the J gene TRBJ2-4; 10 bases fit TRBD2. V shed 1 base, J shed 2 bases, and the junction held 9 bases outside the gene matches. This CDR3 is built from 18 residues. CDR1 is SGHNT and CDR2 is YYREEE in the germline V gene (reference sequence).

This clone appeared many times. The rearrangement links TRBV12-5 to TRBJ2-7, with D maybe TRBD2 (6 bases). There are 12 residues in the CDR3. The ends were cut back, 5 bases at V and 4 bases at J, with 9 bases in the middle. From germline, CDR1 is LGHNT and CDR2 FRNRAP. This CDR3 reads CASGPREYEQYF. The CDR3 nucleotides read TGTGCTAGTGGTCCCCGGGAGTACGAGCAGTACTTC. Using reference TRBV12-5 and TRBJ2-7 for the parts outside the CDR3, the full variable domain is DARVTQTPRHKVTEMGQEVTMRCQPILGHNTVFWYRQTMMQGLELLAYFRNRAPLDDSGMPKDRFSAEMPDATLATLKIQPSEPRDSAVYFCASGPREYEQYFGPGTRLTVT.

The chain is built from TRBV27 and TRBJ2-7; D not certain. The CDR3 runs 13 residues. Trimming cost V 0 bases and J 7 bases, with 10 bases left between them. Germline V lookup: CDR1 MNHEY, CDR2 SMNVEV (reference sequence). The CDR3 nucleotides are TGTGCCAGCAGTTTATCGAGTCTACAGGAGCAGTACTTC. Its translation is CASSLSSLQEQYF.

The sample holds a few counts of this clone. The gene calls are TRBV7-9 and TRBJ2-7; 7 bases map to TRBD2. V lost 5 bases, J lost 6 bases, and 10 bases stayed unmatched. Germline CDR1 SEHNR, CDR2 FQNEAQ (reference sequence). The CDR3 contains 14 residues. The CDR3 loop is CASSPYGRGFEQYF. CDR3 coding DNA: TGTGCCAGCAGCCCCTACGGGCGGGGGTTCGAGCAGTACTTC.

In its sample, this clone was seen a few times. The chain carries TRBV23-1 and TRBJ2-7, with 12 nucleotides matching TRBD2. TRBV23-1 is flagged as an ORF with uncertain function. J gave up 1 base and V 3 bases, and 4 bases lay outside the gene matches. The CDR3 sequence is 16 residues long. CDR3 DNA: TGCGCCAGCAGTCAGACTAGCGGGGGTCTATCCTACGAGCAGTACTTC. Protein: CASSQTSGGLSYEQYF.

The V gene is TRBV4-2, the J gene TRBJ2-2, with TRBD1 identical over 8 bases. The J segment lost 0 bases and the V segment lost 4 bases, leaving 4 bases of the junction unmatched. The CDR3 runs to 16 residues. CDR1 is LGHNA, CDR2 YNFKEQ, per germline. The CDR3 protein is CASSPDRGTNTGELFF. In DNA, the CDR3 is TGTGCCAGCAGCCCAGACAGGGGAACGAACACCGGGGAGCTGTTTTTT.

V and J are TRBV4-2 and TRBJ2-7, with 10 bases aligning to TRBD1. Germline assignment: CDR1 LGHNA and CDR2 YNFKEQ. The CDR3 contains 16 residues. V dropped 0 bases and J dropped 3; count of bases not matched to a gene: 5. CDR3 in DNA: TGTGCCAGCAGCCAAGATAAGGGACAGGGGTTCTACGAGCAGTACTTC. Translating gives CASSQDKGQGFYEQYF.

The chain recombines TRBV1 with TRBJ1-4; whether TRBD1, the table's D call, matches the DNA was not checked. TRBV1 corresponds to a pseudogene. CDR3 length: 20 residues. CDR3 amino acids: CTSSQAKTPGQGSVNEKLFF. The CDR3, as DNA: TGCACCAGCAGCCAAGCCAAGACTCCCGGGCAGGGATCAGTTAATGAAAAACTGTTTTTT.

CDR3 coding DNA: TGTGCCAGCAGCCCCCTCTGGGGGGGCCATTCCTACGAGCAGTACTTC. This encodes CASSPLWGGHSYEQYF. The genes are TRBV9 and TRBJ2-7, with TRBD2 as a possible D gene (7 bases). This CDR3 spans 16 amino acids. CDR1 and CDR2 from the germline V gene are SGDLS and YYNGEE. Deletions cut 4 bases from V and 1 base from J, with 18 bases between.